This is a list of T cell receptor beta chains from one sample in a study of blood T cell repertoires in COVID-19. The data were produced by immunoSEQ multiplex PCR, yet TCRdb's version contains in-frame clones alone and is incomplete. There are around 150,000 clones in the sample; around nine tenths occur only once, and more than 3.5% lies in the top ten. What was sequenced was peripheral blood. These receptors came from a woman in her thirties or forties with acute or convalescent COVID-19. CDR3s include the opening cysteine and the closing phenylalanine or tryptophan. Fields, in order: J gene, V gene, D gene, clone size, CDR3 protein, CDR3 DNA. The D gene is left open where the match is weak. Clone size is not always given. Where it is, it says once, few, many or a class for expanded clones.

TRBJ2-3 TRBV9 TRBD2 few CASSPTSGLSTDTQYF TGTGCCAGCAGCCCGACTAGCGGGCTTAGCACAGATACGCAGTATTTT
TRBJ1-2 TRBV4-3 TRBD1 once CASSQEDRIYGYTF TGCGCCAGCAGCCAAGAGGACAGGATCTATGGCTACACCTTC
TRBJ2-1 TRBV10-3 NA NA CAISESSSGQFF TGTGCCATCAGTGAAAGCTCCTCGGGGCAGTTCTTC
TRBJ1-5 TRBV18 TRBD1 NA CASSLQGGYGNQPQHF TGTGCCAGCTCACTACAGGGGGGTTACGGCAATCAGCCCCAGCATTTT
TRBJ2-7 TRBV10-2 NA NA CASSQGLYEQYF TGCGCCAGCAGTCAGGGGCTCTACGAGCAGTACTTC
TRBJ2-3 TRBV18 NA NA CASSPPFSGPTAGDTQYF TGTGCCAGCTCACCACCGTTTTCCGGGCCCACTGCGGGAGATACGCAGTATTTT
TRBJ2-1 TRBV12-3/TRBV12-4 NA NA CASSFGAEQFF TGTGCCAGCAGTTTTGGGGCTGAGCAGTTCTTC
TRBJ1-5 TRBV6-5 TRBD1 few CASSRGGQGAQPQHF TGTGCCAGCAGCCGGGGGGGACAGGGGGCTCAGCCCCAGCATTTT
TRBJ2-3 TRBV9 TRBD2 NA CASSVGLAGGLPDTQYF TGTGCCAGCAGCGTAGGCCTAGCGGGGGGCCTACCAGATACGCAGTATTTT
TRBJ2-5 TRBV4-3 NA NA CASSQGLVQETQYF TGCGCCAGCAGCCAAGGACTAGTTCAAGAGACCCAGTACTTC
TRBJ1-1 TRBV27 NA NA CASSLRGYTEAFF TGTGCCAGCAGTTTAAGGGGGTACACTGAAGCTTTCTTT
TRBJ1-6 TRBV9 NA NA CASSVQSGNNSPLHF TGTGCCAGCAGCGTACAAAGCGGTAATAATTCACCCCTCCACTTT
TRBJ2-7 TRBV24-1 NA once CATSEPGQPNYEQYF TGTGCCACCAGTGAACCCGGACAGCCAAACTACGAGCAGTACTTC
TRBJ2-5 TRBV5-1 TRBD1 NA CASSLGQGQQTQYF TGCGCCAGCAGCTTGGGACAGGGGCAACAGACCCAGTACTTC
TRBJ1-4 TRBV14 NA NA CASSPGVYGEPLFF TGTGCCAGCAGCCCTGGAGTCTATGGGGAGCCACTGTTTTTT
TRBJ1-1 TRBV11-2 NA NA CASSLGTTEAFF TGTGCCAGCAGCTTAGGGACTACTGAAGCTTTCTTT
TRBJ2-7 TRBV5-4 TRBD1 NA CASSPTGLVGEQYF TGTGCCAGCAGCCCGACAGGGTTAGTGGGCGAGCAGTACTTC
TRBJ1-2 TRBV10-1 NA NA CASRTVGKSFGYTF TGCGCCAGCCGGACAGTAGGGAAGAGCTTTGGCTACACCTTC
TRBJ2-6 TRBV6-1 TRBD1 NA CASSVSLLGQVYSGANVLTF TGTGCCAGCAGTGTATCTCTTTTGGGACAGGTATACTCTGGGGCCAACGTCCTGACTTTC
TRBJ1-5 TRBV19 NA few CASSITRAQVGQPQHF TGTGCCAGTAGTATAACCAGGGCCCAGGTAGGTCAGCCCCAGCATTTT
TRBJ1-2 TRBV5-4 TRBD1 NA CASSQGQGAFGYTF TGTGCCAGCAGCCAGGGACAGGGGGCGTTTGGCTACACCTTC
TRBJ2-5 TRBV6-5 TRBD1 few CASSSLWDSQETQYF TGTGCCAGCAGCTCCCTCTGGGACAGCCAAGAGACCCAGTACTTC
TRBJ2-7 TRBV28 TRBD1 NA CASRGPTYEQYF TGTGCCTCCAGGGGGCCAACCTACGAGCAGTACTTC
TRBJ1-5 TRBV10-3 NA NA CAISVEQNQPQHF TGTGCCATCAGTGTGGAACAGAATCAGCCCCAGCATTTT
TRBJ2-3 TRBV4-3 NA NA CASSQEGGADTQYF TGCGCCAGCAGCCAAGAGGGGGGTGCAGATACGCAGTATTTT
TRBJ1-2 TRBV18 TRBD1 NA CASSPGQGLNYGYTF TGTGCCAGCTCACCAGGACAGGGCCTTAACTATGGCTACACCTTC
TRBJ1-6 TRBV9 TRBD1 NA CASSSTGGNNSPLHF TGTGCCAGCAGCTCTACAGGGGGCAATAATTCACCCCTCCACTTT
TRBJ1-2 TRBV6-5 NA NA CASSFQGGSDGYTF TGTGCCAGCAGTTTCCAGGGAGGTTCAGATGGCTACACCTTC
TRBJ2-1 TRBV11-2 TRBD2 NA CASSPGLAYNEQFF TGTGCCAGCAGCCCAGGACTAGCCTACAATGAGCAGTTCTTC
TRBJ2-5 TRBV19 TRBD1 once CASSTTPGTGAETQYF TGTGCCAGTAGTACCACCCCGGGGACAGGGGCTGAGACCCAGTACTTC
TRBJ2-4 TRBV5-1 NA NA CASSLGGILAKNIQYF TGCGCCAGCAGCTTGGGCGGGATACTAGCCAAAAACATTCAGTACTTC
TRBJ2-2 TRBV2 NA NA CASNPSRGETGELFF TGTGCCAGCAATCCTAGCAGGGGGGAAACCGGGGAGCTGTTTTTT
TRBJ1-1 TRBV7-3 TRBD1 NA CASSLQPTGGNTEAFF TGTGCCAGCAGCCTCCAGCCGACAGGGGGGAACACTGAAGCTTTCTTT
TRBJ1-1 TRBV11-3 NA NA CASSPTDNTEAFF TGTGCCAGCAGCCCGACAGATAACACTGAAGCTTTCTTT
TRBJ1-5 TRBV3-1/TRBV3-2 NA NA CASSQTGLGRGQPQHF TGTGCCAGCAGCCAAACAGGGCTTGGCCGTGGTCAGCCCCAGCATTTT
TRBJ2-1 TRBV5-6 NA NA CASSLGRGSNEQFF TGTGCCAGCAGCTTGGGGCGAGGTTCCAATGAGCAGTTCTTC
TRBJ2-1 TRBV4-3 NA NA CASSQDPRFTLEQFF TGCGCCAGCAGCCAAGATCCCCGGTTTACTTTGGAGCAGTTCTTC
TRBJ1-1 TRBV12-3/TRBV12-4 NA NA CASSFRVTEAFF TGTGCCAGCAGTTTCAGGGTGACTGAAGCTTTCTTT
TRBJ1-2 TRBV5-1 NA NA CASSAGQGTAGYTF TGCGCCAGCAGCGCCGGGCAGGGGACGGCTGGCTACACCTTC
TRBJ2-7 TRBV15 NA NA CATSTTGNEQYF TGTGCCACCAGCACTACAGGGAACGAGCAGTACTTC
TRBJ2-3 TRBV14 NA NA CASSQWTSTDTQYF TGTGCCAGCAGCCAATGGACAAGCACAGATACGCAGTATTTT
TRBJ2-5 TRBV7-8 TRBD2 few CASSFTSGRGWETQYF TGTGCCAGCAGCTTTACTAGCGGGAGAGGGTGGGAGACCCAGTACTTC